The entry below gives a single T cell receptor beta chain sequence along with its context. The antigen remains undetermined. This record comes from a study of blood T cells in healthy people across ages. Healthy Caucasians from Russia aged about 6 to 95 served as donors. CDR1 is LNHDA, CDR2 SQIVND, per germline (reference sequence). The CDR3 runs 12 residues. PCR was performed a second time for about 6 to 12 cycles using a sample-barcoded 5' primer and a J-beta primer mix. MiXCR, applied by TCRdb to the 5' RACE reads, yields one record per CDR3 protein. The data contain hundreds of thousands of distinct CDR3 sequences, around two fifths of them seen just once; the ten biggest clones take up nearly 20%. Regarding the study as a whole: Age showed a roughly linear inverse relationship with TCR beta diversity per million T cells. Unsorted PBMC input precluded a conclusive naive versus antigen-experienced comparison. Changes seen in expanded clonotypes were possibly confounded by donor CMV status left unknown.

The origin of this receptor is a man aged 60 to 69 in good health. The specimen sequenced was blood. The genes are TRBV19 and TRBJ2-7; TRBD1 or TRBD2 may be the D gene (6 bases each). Judging by the DNA end, TRBJ2-5 fits better; the J call may be wrong. CDR3 coding DNA: TGTGCCAGTAGGGGGGGCCGGGAGACCCAGTACTTC. It is translated as CASRGGRETQYF.